The next 12 T cell receptor beta chains were all read from a single sample in a study of blood T cells in healthy people across ages. It was with a sample-barcoded 5' primer and a J-beta primer mix that a second PCR of roughly 6 to 12 cycles was run. TCRdb re-analysed the 5' RACE reads in MiXCR, keeping a single row per CDR3 protein. The table records around 1,100,000 distinct CDR3 sequences, less than 45% of them present only once. The sequencing sample was made of blood. The receptors stem from a man younger than 35 in good health.

This clonotype has only a few counts. The chain joins TRBV7-2 to TRBJ1-1; possibly TRBD1 for D (6 bases). The ends were cut back, 0 bases at V and 2 bases at J, with 13 bases in the middle. Germline loops: CDR1 SGHTA, CDR2 FQGNSA. The CDR3 has 16 residues. CDR3 in amino acids: CASSLAMGGRNTEAFF. DNA for the CDR3: TGTGCCAGCAGCTTAGCGATGGGGGGGCGAAACACTGAAGCTTTCTTT.

As DNA, the CDR3 is TGCGCCAGCAGCTTGATGGCAGGGGGGGTCGAGACCTACGAGCAGTACTTC. This codes for CASSLMAGGVETYEQYF. The rearrangement joins TRBV5-1 to TRBJ2-7; D may be TRBD1 or TRBD2 (7 bases each). This CDR3 spans 17 amino acids. Trimming pared 1 base from V and 2 bases from J, leaving 19 bases between. Germline CDR1 SGHRS, CDR2 YFSETQ.

This clonotype was detected only a few times. The gene calls are TRBV7-2 and TRBJ2-3, with D unresolved. The ends were cut back, 5 bases at V and 6 bases at J, with 12 bases in the middle. The CDR3 has 13 residues. CDR1 SGHTA and CDR2 FQGNSA come from the germline V gene. The CDR3, as DNA: TGTGCCAGCAGCCGGGTTTCTGAGGATACGCAGTATTTT. As protein: CASSRVSEDTQYF.

The table lists this clonotype with a few counts. This sequence joins TRBV15 and TRBJ1-1, with D perhaps TRBD1 (6 bases). The CDR3 spans 14 residues. Germline V gene lookup returns CDR1 LNHNV and CDR2 YYDKDF (reference sequence). Trimming removed 3 bases at V and 6 bases at J, with 14 bases between. The CDR3 DNA is TGTGCCACCAGCAGGGTCCACAGGGACCCTGAAGCTTTCTTT. It translates to CATSRVHRDPEAFF.

Turning to this clonotype: This may come from a read error, since a much larger clone is one base off. The rearrangement uses TRBV9 and TRBJ1-2; D remains unclear. This CDR3 contains 13 residues. The germline V gene encodes CDR1 SGDLS and CDR2 YYNGEE. CDR3: CAGSVADGYGYTF. The CDR3 DNA follows: TGTGCCGGCAGCGTAGCAGATGGCTATGGCTACACCTTC.

The chain is built from TRBV7-2 and TRBJ2-3, with 7 bases lining up with TRBD1. The germline V gene encodes CDR1 SGHTA and CDR2 FQGNSA. The CDR3 extends over 14 amino acids. CDR3 residues: CASLMDRSTDTQYF. The CDR3 DNA reads TGTGCTTCCTTAATGGACAGGAGCACAGATACGCAGTATTTT.

CDR3 coding DNA: TGTGCCAGCAGCGTCTCCGAGCAGAACACTGAAGCTTTCTTT. Its translation: CASSVSEQNTEAFF. This rearrangement joins TRBV9 to TRBJ1-1, with unresolved D. Trimming pared 2 bases from V and 1 base from J, leaving 9 bases between. The germline V gene has CDR1 SGDLS and CDR2 YYNGEE. CDR3 length: 14 amino acids.

The gene calls are TRBV6-6 and TRBJ1-2, with D unclear. The CDR3 is made up of 14 amino acids. V shed 2 bases and J shed 5 bases, with 12 bases lying between them. Germline assignment: CDR1 MNHNY and CDR2 SVGAGI (reference sequence). The CDR3 DNA follows: TGTGCCAGCAGTTACGACCGGTCGACATATGGCTACACCTTC. Amino acid sequence: CASSYDRSTYGYTF.

Only a few counts were recorded for this clonotype. Here the CDR3 reads CSAPRTDSTNEKLFF. CDR3 coding DNA: TGCAGTGCTCCGCGGACGGATTCAACTAATGAAAAACTGTTTTTT. This rearrangement joins TRBV20-1 to TRBJ1-4; D uncertain. Trimming left V 5 bases short and J 0 bases short, with 13 bases between. The CDR3 spans 15 residues. The germline V gene encodes CDR1 DFQATT and CDR2 SNEGSKA (reference sequence).

This chain uses TRBV7-8 with TRBJ1-4; D remains unclear. V was cut by 8 bases and J by 0 bases, with 10 bases left in between. Germline CDR1 SGHVS, CDR2 FQNEAQ. The CDR3 length is 14 residues. The CDR3 nucleotides read TGTGCCAGCTCTTCACACGCAACTAATGAAAAACTGTTTTTT. This codes for CASSSHATNEKLFF.

This clonotype was observed a handful of times. The rearrangement joins TRBV6-4 to TRBJ2-3; maybe TRBD1 (7 bases). CDR1 and CDR2 (germline): MRHNA, SNTAGT. The length of the CDR3 is 16 residues. V dropped 4 bases and J dropped 1 base, with 15 bases sitting between them. CDR3: CASSARLGQGTDTQYF. DNA of the CDR3: TGTGCCAGCAGTGCCCGACTAGGACAGGGCACAGATACGCAGTATTTT.

Of note for this clonotype: The junction shows a germline mismatch at one end, possibly a read error. This rearrangement joins TRBV9 to TRBJ2-3; TRBD2 matches 12 bases. The CDR3 consists of 17 residues. Germline CDR1 is SGDLS and CDR2 is YYNGEE. The CDR3 nucleotides are TGCGCCAGCAGCCCCCGTCCTAGCGGGGGGGATCCAGATACGCAGTATTTT. As protein: CASSPRPSGGDPDTQYF.